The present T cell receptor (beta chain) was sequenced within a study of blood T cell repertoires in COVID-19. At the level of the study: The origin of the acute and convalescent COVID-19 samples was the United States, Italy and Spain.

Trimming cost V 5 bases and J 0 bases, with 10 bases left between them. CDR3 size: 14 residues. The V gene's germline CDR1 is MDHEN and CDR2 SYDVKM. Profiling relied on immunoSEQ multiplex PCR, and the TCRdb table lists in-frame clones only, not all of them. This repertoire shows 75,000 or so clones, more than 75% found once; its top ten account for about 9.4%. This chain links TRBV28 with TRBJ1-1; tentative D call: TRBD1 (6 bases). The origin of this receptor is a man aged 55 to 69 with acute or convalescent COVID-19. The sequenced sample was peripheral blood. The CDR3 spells CASSRRGLNTEAFF. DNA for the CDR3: TGTGCCAGCAGTCGTAGGGGGTTGAACACTGAAGCTTTCTTT.